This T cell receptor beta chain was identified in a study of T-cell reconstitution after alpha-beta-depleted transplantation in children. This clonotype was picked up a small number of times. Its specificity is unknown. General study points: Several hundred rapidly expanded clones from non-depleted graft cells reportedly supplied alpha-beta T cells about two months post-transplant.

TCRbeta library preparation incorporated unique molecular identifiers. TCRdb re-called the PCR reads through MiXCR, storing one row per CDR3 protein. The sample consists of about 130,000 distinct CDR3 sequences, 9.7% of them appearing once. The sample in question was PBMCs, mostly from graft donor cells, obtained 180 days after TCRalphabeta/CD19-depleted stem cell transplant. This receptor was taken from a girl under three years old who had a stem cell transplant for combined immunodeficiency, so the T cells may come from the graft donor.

The CDR3 sequence: CASSLVTGRGQPQHF. CDR3 sequence (DNA): TGTGCCAGCAGCTTAGTCACTGGGAGGGGTCAGCCCCAGCATTTT. The chain employs TRBV7-2 and TRBJ1-5, with a possible D match to TRBD1 (5 bases). Trimming took off 1 base at V and 6 bases at J, with 13 bases between the two ends. The CDR3 totals 15 residues. Germline CDR1 SGHTA, CDR2 FQGNSA.